A single T cell receptor (beta chain) is shown here with its context. This sample stems from a study of blood T cell repertoires in COVID-19. As for the study in general: From the United States, Italy and Spain came samples of acute and convalescent COVID-19. The cDNA or gDNA used as material had been derived from T cells, B-cell-depleted T cells, or PBMCs.

V gave up 3 bases and J gave up 7 bases; unmatched junction bases: 8. Germline CDR1 KGHSH, CDR2 LQKENI. There are 15 residues in the CDR3. Per the study methods: Nucleated cell number was recorded as an estimate derived from reference gene primer amplification. Method: immunoSEQ multiplex PCR; TCRdb's copy keeps in-frame clones and lacks some. V and J calls and clone size are copied from that table; D and trimming were computed from the DNA. The sample gives approximately 75,000 clones, about 70% of which show up once; around 27% is in the top ten. The chain combines TRBV18 with TRBJ1-5; 8 bases match TRBD1. The sequenced sample consisted of peripheral blood. The sequence came from a woman of 80 years or more with active or convalescent COVID-19. DNA of the CDR3: TGTGCCAGCTCACCGGAACAGGGGGTCGGACAGCCCCAGCATTTT. It codes for CASSPEQGVGQPQHF.